Listed below are T cell receptor beta chains from one sample, sequenced in a study of CD8+CD57+ T cells in acquired aplastic anemia. TCRdb re-derived calls from the reads in MiXCR, one entry per CDR3 protein. Among 170,000 or so distinct CDR3 sequences listed, about 50% were seen once. Sequencing was performed on sorted CD4+, CD8+, or CD8+CD57+ T cells (not recorded which) from PBMCs. The receptors here all came from a human donor with aplastic anemia. The CDR3 runs from the conserved cysteine through the conserved F or W. Fields, in order: D gene, V gene, clone size, J gene, CDR3 protein, CDR3 DNA. The D gene is left open where the match is weak. A clone size is listed for some rows: how often the clone was seen (once, few, many), or a class if it is expanded.

.	TRBV5-5	many	TRBJ1-1	CASSLDIGTEAFF	TGTGCCAGCAGCTTGGACATTGGGACTGAAGCTTTCTTT
.	TRBV24-1	.	TRBJ2-5	CATSEAGTGETQYF	TGTGCCACCAGTGAGGCAGGGACTGGCGAGACCCAGTACTTC
.	TRBV5-5	once	TRBJ1-5	CASSFDLGKQPQHF	TGTGCCAGCAGCTTCGACCTTGGAAAACAGCCCCAGCATTTT
TRBD2	TRBV20-1	.	TRBJ2-1	CSARSSGSSYNEQFF	TGCAGTGCTAGGTCTAGCGGTAGCTCCTACAATGAGCAGTTCTTC
.	TRBV11-2	many	TRBJ2-3	CASSLMSGSTDTQYF	TGTGCCAGCAGCTTAATGAGCGGTAGCACAGATACGCAGTATTTT
TRBD1	TRBV15	many	TRBJ2-1	CATSRDRPGTGSYYNEQFF	TGTGCCACCAGCAGAGATCGCCCCGGGACAGGGTCATACTACAATGAGCAGTTCTTC
.	TRBV5-6	few	TRBJ1-1	CASSLKVRREAFF	TGTGCCAGCAGCTTGAAGGTTAGGAGAGAAGCTTTCTTT
TRBD2	TRBV7-3	once	TRBJ2-3	CASRAGRGGDTQYF	TGTGCCAGCAGGGCCGGGCGGGGGGGAGATACGCAGTATTTT
.	TRBV7-2	many	TRBJ2-3	CASSWVGDTDTQYF	TGTGCCAGCAGCTGGGTTGGGGACACAGATACGCAGTATTTT
TRBD1	TRBV6-1	many	TRBJ2-1	CASKGQGSYEQFF	TGTGCCAGCAAGGGACAGGGTTCCTATGAGCAGTTCTTC
.	TRBV3-1	many	TRBJ1-5	CASSQGDINNQPQHF	TGTGCCAGCAGCCAAGGGGACATCAACAATCAGCCCCAGCATTTT
.	TRBV2	many	TRBJ2-7	CASSEGGHPTYEQYF	TGTGCCAGCAGTGAGGGGGGACACCCAACCTACGAGCAGTACTTC
.	TRBV2	.	TRBJ1-6	CASSESYNSPLHF	TGTGCCAGCAGTGAAAGTTATAATTCACCCCTCCACTTT
.	TRBV7-9	.	TRBJ2-7	CASSLNEGGIYEQYF	TGTGCCAGCAGCTTAAACGAAGGGGGAATCTACGAGCAGTACTTC
.	TRBV19	.	TRBJ2-2	CASSTGLNTGELFF	TGTGCCAGTAGTACGGGCCTTAACACCGGGGAGCTGTTTTTT
.	TRBV7-9	many	TRBJ2-7	CASSLAGGLSYEQYF	TGTGCCAGCAGCTTAGCGGGAGGACTCTCCTACGAGCAGTACTTC
.	TRBV11-1	.	TRBJ2-7	CTSTGGVPGEIGYEQYF	TGTACCAGCACCGGAGGGGTGCCGGGAGAGATTGGCTACGAGCAGTACTTC
TRBD2	TRBV2	once	TRBJ2-7	CASSVAGAIEQYF	TGTGCCAGCAGCGTAGCGGGAGCCATCGAGCAGTACTTC
.	TRBV12-3/TRBV12-4	.	TRBJ1-5	CASSFDDPGLGQPQHF	TGTGCCAGCAGTTTCGACGACCCGGGGTTAGGACAGCCCCAGCATTTT
.	TRBV11-2	many	TRBJ2-1	CASSLVGSSYNEQFF	TGTGCCAGCAGCTTAGTTGGGAGCTCCTACAATGAGCAGTTCTTC
.	TRBV10-3	.	TRBJ2-7	CATKRSTGSYEQYF	TGTGCCACCAAAAGGTCCACGGGGTCCTACGAGCAGTACTTC
TRBD1	TRBV24-1	many	TRBJ1-5	CATSDDRGWGNQPQHF	TGTGCCACCAGTGATGACAGGGGTTGGGGCAATCAGCCCCAGCATTTT
.	TRBV30	.	TRBJ1-1	CAWSGGGNTEAFF	TGTGCCTGGAGTGGGGGAGGGAACACTGAAGCTTTCTTT
TRBD1	TRBV5-1	many	TRBJ2-5	CASSWDRGKETQYF	TGCGCCAGCAGCTGGGACAGGGGGAAAGAGACCCAGTACTTC
.	TRBV6-1	once	TRBJ1-2	CASSETSLIGPYGYTF	TGTGCCAGCAGTGAAACATCCTTAATAGGGCCCTATGGCTACACCTTC
.	TRBV29-1	.	TRBJ2-1	CSVDPELYNEQFF	TGCAGCGTTGATCCGGAGCTTTACAATGAGCAGTTCTTC
.	TRBV20-1	.	TRBJ1-6	CSASGPDSLLHF	TGCAGTGCTAGTGGCCCTGATTCACTCCTCCACTTT
.	TRBV29-1	once	TRBJ1-2	CSVTQGTNYGYTF	TGCAGCGTGACACAGGGAACTAACTATGGCTACACCTTC
.	TRBV29-1	.	TRBJ2-3	CSVRTARTQYF	TGCAGCGTTCGGACTGCCAGGACGCAGTATTTT
.	TRBV20-1	.	TRBJ2-5	CSARGIGRSQETQYF	TGCAGTGCTAGAGGGATTGGACGGAGTCAAGAGACCCAGTACTTC
.	TRBV16	many	TRBJ1-4	CASSVISSTNEKLFF	TGTGCCAGCAGCGTGATAAGTTCAACTAATGAAAAACTGTTTTTT
TRBD2	TRBV3-1	.	TRBJ2-1	CASATSGGRNEQFF	TGTGCCAGCGCGACTAGCGGGGGTCGCAATGAGCAGTTCTTC
TRBD2	TRBV5-1	.	TRBJ2-7	CASSQLAGAVPLEQYF	TGCGCCAGCAGTCAGCTAGCGGGAGCGGTACCCTTGGAGCAGTACTTC
TRBD2	TRBV11-2	many	TRBJ2-7	CASSLLGSRLAGHSYEQYF	TGTGCCAGCAGCTTATTAGGGTCACGACTAGCGGGACACTCCTACGAGCAGTACTTC
TRBD2	TRBV9	few	TRBJ2-1	CASSVVAGAYNEQFF	TGTGCCAGCAGCGTAGTAGCGGGAGCCTACAATGAGCAGTTCTTC
TRBD1	TRBV12-3/TRBV12-4	.	TRBJ1-1	CASTRAGGAWSTEAFF	TGTGCCAGCACTAGGGCAGGGGGGGCCTGGAGCACTGAAGCTTTCTTT
.	TRBV19	many	TRBJ1-2	CASSIWSDSQDGYTF	TGTGCCAGTAGTATTTGGTCCGACAGTCAGGACGGCTACACCTTC
.	TRBV15	.	TRBJ1-1	CATSRDNSGTTEAFF	TGTGCCACCAGCAGAGATAACTCAGGGACCACTGAAGCTTTCTTT
.	TRBV10-1	.	TRBJ2-1	CASSDRAIYNEQFF	TGCGCCAGCAGTGATCGGGCGATATACAATGAGCAGTTCTTC
.	TRBV7-9	many	TRBJ2-3	CASSDATRSYF	TGTGCCAGCAGCGATGCGACGAGGTCGTATTTT
TRBD1	TRBV4-3	.	TRBJ2-7	CASSQGTGWDYEQYF	TGCGCCAGCAGCCAAGGGACAGGATGGGACTACGAGCAGTACTTC
.	TRBV7-9	many	TRBJ2-7	CASSFGAMTEEQYF	TGTGCCAGCAGCTTTGGGGCGATGACGGAGGAGCAGTACTTC
.	TRBV2	.	TRBJ1-5	CASSPDLPQPQHF	TGTGCCAGCAGCCCTGACCTGCCTCAGCCCCAGCATTTT
.	TRBV29-1	many	TRBJ1-2	CSVEWAGEGYGYTF	TGCAGCGTTGAATGGGCGGGAGAGGGGTATGGCTACACCTTC
TRBD1	TRBV10-3	.	TRBJ2-2	CAISTDRDTGELFF	TGTGCCATCAGTACGGACAGGGACACCGGGGAGCTGTTTTTT
TRBD1	TRBV24-1	.	TRBJ1-1	CATSDPRTGHTEAFF	TGTGCCACCAGTGATCCGCGGACAGGACACACTGAAGCTTTCTTT
.	TRBV9	.	TRBJ2-7	CASSPPGDPYEQYF	TGTGCCAGCAGCCCCCCGGGGGACCCCTACGAGCAGTACTTC
.	TRBV2	.	TRBJ1-3	CASGSGNTIYF	TGTGCCAGCGGCTCTGGAAACACCATATATTTT
TRBD2	TRBV7-7	many	TRBJ2-3	CASSDGLADTQYF	TGTGCTAGCAGCGATGGACTAGCTGATACGCAGTATTTT
TRBD1	TRBV7-8	.	TRBJ2-7	CASSPRGGQGAGEQYF	TGTGCCAGCAGCCCCCGGGGGGGACAGGGGGCGGGGGAGCAGTACTTC
.	TRBV7-3	.	TRBJ2-1	CASSSVGEQFF	TGTGCCAGCAGCTCGGTAGGCGAGCAGTTCTTC
TRBD1	TRBV29-1	.	TRBJ2-3	CSVEPGTGVPSHTQYF	TGCAGCGTTGAACCTGGGACAGGAGTCCCCTCACATACGCAGTATTTT
.	TRBV20-1	many	TRBJ2-5	CSARTPFGETQYF	TGCAGTGCGAGGACTCCTTTTGGAGAGACCCAGTACTTC
.	TRBV10-3	.	TRBJ1-5	CAISEDRGNQPQHF	TGTGCCATCAGTGAGGACCGGGGGAATCAGCCCCAGCATTTT
TRBD2	TRBV4-3	many	TRBJ2-1	CASSQTGTSGNNEQFF	TGCGCCAGCAGCCAAACCGGGACTAGCGGAAACAATGAGCAGTTCTTC